The 26 T cell receptor beta chains reported below all come from one sample, sequenced in a study of shared clonotypes between healthy human individuals. Libraries were prepared by immunoSEQ multiplex PCR; TCRdb keeps only in-frame clonotypes and omits some of them. This sample carries over 1.4 million clones, 96% of them seen once, and the ten largest clones take roughly 1.1%. What was sequenced was naive CD4+ T cells sorted from blood. The subset was: CD45RA+ positively selected. The receptors originated from a man under 40 in good health.

The sample holds one count of this clone. V gene TRBV7-2 combines with J gene TRBJ1-1, with 10 bases identical to TRBD1. The length of the CDR3 is 15 residues. Germline-derived CDR1 and CDR2 are SGHTA and FQGNSA. The junction had 6 bases not matched to a gene; V was cut back by 5 bases and J by 3 bases. The CDR3 region has the DNA TGTGCCAGCAGCCCGGACAGGGGGATGTACACTGAAGCTTTCTTT. Residues: CASSPDRGMYTEAFF.

This CDR3 reads CASSLRLQALGYTF. Here the CDR3 DNA reads TGCGCCAGCAGCCTGAGATTACAGGCGCTTGGCTACACCTTC. The chain has TRBV4-1 and TRBJ1-2; perhaps TRBD1 as D (5 bases). CDR3 length: 14 residues. With 4 bases removed from V and 7 bases from J, the gap between germline ends came to 16 bases. CDR1 and CDR2 (germline): MGHRA, YSYEKL.

This chain uses TRBV14 with TRBJ2-1, with 8 bases identical to TRBD2. V shed 0 bases and J 5 bases; nucleotides not matched to a gene: 9. Germline values: CDR1 SGHDN, CDR2 FVKESK. The CDR3 is made up of 17 amino acids. CDR3 protein: CASSQDWGLAGDNEQFF. The CDR3 DNA follows: TGTGCCAGCAGCCAAGATTGGGGGCTAGCGGGCGACAATGAGCAGTTCTTC. Together with reference TRBV14 and TRBJ2-1, the CDR3 gives the full variable domain: EAGVTQFPSHSVIEKGQTVTLRCDPISGHDNLYWYRRVMGKEIKFLLHFVKESKQDESGMPNNRFLAERTGGTYSTLKVQPAELEDSGVYFCASSQDWGLAGDNEQFFGPGTRLTVL.

V usage is TRBV18 and J usage is TRBJ2-7; D is ambiguous. CDR3 length equals 18 residues. The V gene's germline CDR1 is KGHSH and CDR2 LQKENI. Trimming cost V 1 base and J 0 bases, with 19 bases left between them. CDR3 sequence (DNA): TGTGCCAGCTCACCACAAGTGCGAAACCACCTGCCCTCCTACGAGCAGTACTTC. This gives the protein CASSPQVRNHLPSYEQYF. Filled out from reference TRBV18 and TRBJ2-7, the complete variable domain reads NAGVMQNPRHLVRRRGQEARLRCSPMKGHSHVYWYRQLPEEGLKFMVYLQKENIIDESGMPKERFSAEFPKEGPSILRIQQVVRGDSAAYFCASSPQVRNHLPSYEQYFGPGTRLTVT.

The CDR3 coding sequence is TGTGCCAGCAGTTTTGTGACCGAGTCCTACGAGCAGTACTTC. This encodes CASSFVTESYEQYF. V usage is TRBV28 and J usage is TRBJ2-7; D call uncertain. There are 14 residues in the CDR3. Trimming left V 3 bases short and J 1 base short, with 10 bases between. Germline V gene sequence: CDR1 MDHEN, CDR2 SYDVKM.

The rearrangement links TRBV29-1 to TRBJ1-4, with 7 bases matching TRBD1. The V gene end was trimmed by 6 bases and the J gene end by 7 bases; junction bases not matched to a gene: 14. The length of the CDR3 is 15 residues. Germline assignment: CDR1 SQVTM and CDR2 ANQGSEA. Here the CDR3 reads CSVLNRTGIVEKLFF. The CDR3 DNA follows: TGCAGCGTCCTCAATAGGACAGGCATCGTTGAAAAACTGTTTTTT.

The V and J genes are TRBV7-3 and TRBJ2-2, with TRBD2 as a possible D gene (6 bases). V was clipped by 5 bases and J by 5 bases, with 12 bases between them. The length of the CDR3 is 14 residues. Germline CDR1 is SGHTA and CDR2 is FQGTGA. The CDR3 DNA sequence: TGTGCCAGCAGCCCAGGAGGGGTTACCGGGGAGCTGTTTTTT. Protein product: CASSPGGVTGELFF.

V usage is TRBV9 and J usage is TRBJ2-3; 15 bases map to TRBD2. Germline loops: CDR1 SGDLS, CDR2 YYNGEE. V trimming: 2 bases; J trimming: 0 bases; junction bases outside the gene matches: 4. CDR3 size: 18 residues. CDR3 region: CASSVTGTSGRSTDTQYF. In DNA, the CDR3 is TGTGCCAGCAGCGTGACCGGGACTAGCGGGAGGAGCACAGATACGCAGTATTTT.

V and J are TRBV12-5 and TRBJ1-2; the match to TRBD1 covers 7 bases. This CDR3 is built from 18 residues. V was pared by 0 bases and J by 3 bases, with 13 bases of the junction left unmatched. Germline CDR1 and CDR2: LGHNT and FRNRAP. The CDR3 DNA is TGTGCTAGTGGTTTGGTAAACGTCCCAACAGGGGTCCACTATGGCTACACCTTC. Protein product: CASGLVNVPTGVHYGYTF.

This clone was recorded a few times. The J gene is TRBJ1-2, the V gene TRBV9; TRBD1 might be the D (6 bases). Germline V gene data show CDR1 as SGDLS and CDR2 as YYNGEE. The CDR3 spans 14 residues. V dropped 3 bases and J dropped 4 bases, with 13 bases sitting between them. CDR3 protein: CASSARGGPYGYTF. In DNA, the CDR3 is TGTGCCAGCAGCGCTAGGGGGGGGCCCTATGGCTACACCTTC.

V and J are TRBV5-5 and TRBJ1-5; 7 bases align to TRBD1. This CDR3 is built from 15 residues. V trimming: 4 bases; J trimming: 1 base; junction bases outside the gene matches: 5. Germline V gene lookup returns CDR1 SGHKS and CDR2 YYEKEE (reference sequence). CDR3 bases: TGTGCCAGCAGCGCGACAGGGTTGAGCAATCAGCCCCAGCATTTT. Encoded protein: CASSATGLSNQPQHF.

This sequence joins TRBV19 and TRBJ2-7; 11 bases agree with TRBD2. Losses at the gene ends were 4 bases for V and 2 bases for J; bases not matched to a gene: 13. Germline CDR1 reads LNHDA; CDR2 reads SQIVND (reference sequence). This CDR3 has 18 residues. The CDR3 sequence: CASSRLGVTSGITYEQYF. In DNA, the CDR3 is TGTGCCAGTAGTAGGTTAGGGGTGACTAGCGGGATAACCTACGAGCAGTACTTC.

J is TRBJ1-4 and V is TRBV5-5; 7 bases map to TRBD1. CDR3 length: 15 amino acids. The trim removed 4 bases at V and 5 bases at J, leaving 8 bases unmatched. Germline V gene sequence: CDR1 SGHKS, CDR2 YYEKEE (reference sequence). The CDR3 loop is CASSPGTVKNEKLFF. The CDR3 DNA sequence: TGTGCCAGCAGCCCAGGGACAGTGAAGAATGAAAAACTGTTTTTT.

V is TRBV4-3 and J is TRBJ1-5, with D possibly matching TRBD1 (5 bases). The V end lost 1 base, the J end lost 4 bases, and 11 bases lay between the germline ends. Germline values: CDR1 LGHNA, CDR2 YSLEER. This CDR3 is 15 amino acids long. The CDR3: CASSQGDGRNQPQHF. CDR3 bases: TGCGCCAGCAGCCAAGGGGACGGACGAAATCAGCCCCAGCATTTT.

This rearrangement joins TRBV19 to TRBJ2-3; 7 positions match TRBD2. The junction had 12 bases not matched to a gene; V was cut back by 4 bases and J by 8 bases. The germline CDR1 and CDR2 sequences are LNHDA and SQIVND (reference sequence). CDR3 length: 15 amino acids. The CDR3 loop is CASSNSGPRGGTQYF. The CDR3 DNA reads TGTGCCAGTAGTAATAGCGGGCCCCGTGGTGGTACGCAGTATTTT.

This clone has just a few counts. The chain links TRBV5-1 to TRBJ1-1, with D tentatively TRBD1 (5 bases). The V gene's germline CDR1 is SGHRS and CDR2 YFSETQ. V was trimmed by 0 bases and J by 0 bases, leaving 9 bases between them. This CDR3 contains 15 residues. CDR3 coding DNA: TGCGCCAGCAGCTTGGCCGGGACGGTGAACACTGAAGCTTTCTTT. Its protein is CASSLAGTVNTEAFF.

This sequence joins TRBV7-3 and TRBJ2-1, with TRBD1 matching over 9 bases. V lost 5 bases and J lost 3; bases outside the gene matches: 5. Germline CDR1 reads SGHTA; CDR2 reads FQGTGA. The CDR3 sequence is 15 residues long. DNA for the CDR3: TGTGCCAGCAGCCCTCCGGGACAGGGCTACAATGAGCAGTTCTTC. Translated, it gives CASSPPGQGYNEQFF.

This clone was seen a handful of times. In DNA form, the CDR3 reads TGTGCCAGCAGTTTATGGTCCAGGGGGCGCGGAGGCTACACCTTC. This translates into CASSLWSRGRGGYTF. The chain employs TRBV28 and TRBJ1-2; 8 bases are a match to TRBD1. This CDR3 is 15 amino acids long. V dropped 0 bases and J dropped 8; count of bases not matched to a gene: 8. From germline, CDR1 is MDHEN and CDR2 SYDVKM.

The chain combines TRBV5-4 with TRBJ2-3; 14 bases are shared with TRBD2. The V and J ends lost 3 bases and 5 bases, in that order; junction bases with no gene match: 5. This CDR3 comprises 16 residues. Germline V gene data show CDR1 as SGHNT and CDR2 as YYREEE (reference sequence). CDR3 nucleotide sequence: TGTGCCAGCAGCTCAGGGACTAGCGGGAGATTAGATACGCAGTATTTT. Its translation: CASSSGTSGRLDTQYF.

This clone came up once. The identical CDR3 is also encoded by other nucleotide sequences in the sample. This chain joins TRBV5-1 and TRBJ2-7, with TRBD1 matching 11 bases. V was pared by 3 bases and J by 1 base, with 3 bases of the junction left unmatched. Per the germline V gene, CDR1 is SGHRS and CDR2 is YFSETQ. The CDR3 runs 15 residues. DNA for the CDR3: TGCGCCAGCAGCTCTGGACAGGGGGCTTCCTACGAGCAGTACTTC. Encoded protein: CASSSGQGASYEQYF. Variable domain in full (rest from reference TRBV5-1 and TRBJ2-7): KAGVTQTPRYLIKTRGQQVTLSCSPISGHRSVSWYQQTPGQGLQFLFEYFSETQRNKGNFPGRFSGRQFSNSRSEMNVSTLELGDSALYLCASSSGQGASYEQYFGPGTRLTVT.

This clone was seen once. In the same sample, other DNA sequences code for this CDR3. V is TRBV30 and J is TRBJ1-5; D not resolved. Germline V CDR1 and CDR2: GTSNPN, SVGIG (reference sequence). The CDR3 has 14 residues. V shed 5 bases and J shed 0 bases, with 11 bases lying between them. CDR3 bases: TGTGCCTGGTCCGGGAGTTATAGCAATCAGCCCCAGCATTTT. Translating it yields CAWSGSYSNQPQHF.

The V gene is TRBV6-1, the J gene TRBJ2-6; the D gene could be TRBD1 or TRBD2 (5 bases each). The CDR3 covers 17 residues. Germline loops: CDR1 MNHNS, CDR2 SASEGT. Trimming left V 2 bases short and J 0 bases short, with 11 bases between. The CDR3 DNA sequence: TGTGCCAGCAGTGAACTGGGGGTTCCCTCTGGGGCCAACGTCCTGACTTTC. The encoded protein is CASSELGVPSGANVLTF.

This chain connects TRBV5-1 to TRBJ2-3; 8 bases are shared with TRBD2. Germline lookup yields CDR1 SGHRS and CDR2 YFSETQ. The J segment lost 3 bases and the V segment lost 2 bases, leaving 11 bases of the junction unmatched. The CDR3 length is 17 residues. CDR3 in amino acids: CASSLLAAAPLTDTQYF. The CDR3 DNA reads TGCGCCAGCAGCTTACTAGCGGCAGCGCCCTTGACAGATACGCAGTATTTT.

The V call is TRBV11-2, the J call TRBJ2-7, with no clear D. Trimming took off 1 base at V and 3 bases at J, with 10 bases between the two ends. The CDR3 has 14 residues. From germline, CDR1 is SGHAT and CDR2 FQNNGV. CDR3 coding DNA: TGTGCCAGCAGCTTAGGGGTCTGGGACTACGAGCAGTACTTC. Its protein product is CASSLGVWDYEQYF.

This clone was detected only once. V gene TRBV5-1 combines with J gene TRBJ2-7, with TRBD2 matching over 10 bases. This CDR3 spans 20 amino acids. In germline, CDR1 is SGHRS, CDR2 YFSETQ. Losses at the gene ends were 1 base for V and 5 bases for J; bases not matched to a gene: 21. CDR3 residues: CASSLFWEPELAGEGDEQYF. The CDR3 DNA is TGCGCCAGCAGCTTGTTTTGGGAGCCGGAGCTAGCGGGAGAGGGGGACGAGCAGTACTTC. Together with reference TRBV5-1 and TRBJ2-7, the CDR3 gives the full variable domain: KAGVTQTPRYLIKTRGQQVTLSCSPISGHRSVSWYQQTPGQGLQFLFEYFSETQRNKGNFPGRFSGRQFSNSRSEMNVSTLELGDSALYLCASSLFWEPELAGEGDEQYFGPGTRLTVT.

The rearrangement links TRBV5-1 to TRBJ2-5; unclear D gene. Germline V CDR1 and CDR2: SGHRS, YFSETQ. V was cut by 4 bases and J by 4 bases, with 8 bases left in between. The CDR3 has 12 amino acids. CDR3 sequence (DNA): TGCGCCAGCAGCCCCTCCGGAGAGACCCAGTACTTC. Translation: CASSPSGETQYF.